This TCR beta chain was captured in a study of regulatory T cells in long-lasting Graves disease. In this sample, this clonotype turned up many times. Building the TCR beta libraries relied on iRepertoire HTBI primers, and CDR3 regions underwent Arm-PCR. TCRdb fed the multiplex PCR reads into MiXCR, producing one record per CDR3 protein. In the table there are about 430,000 distinct CDR3 sequences, approximately 15% of which are singletons. The CDR3 length is 15 residues. V was pared by 5 bases and J by 4 bases, with 17 bases between. From germline, CDR1 is MNHEY and CDR2 SMNVEV (reference sequence). Time point: newly diagnosed GD, antithyroid drugs for less than 3 months. Making the TCR library involved RNA that had been extracted from PBMCs. The data were also submitted as part of a second study, on T cells in Graves' hyperthyroidism and ophthalmopathy. From that second work: Initially, a first-round RT-PCR of the TCR CDR3 employed the HTBI primer set.

The V gene is TRBV27, the J gene TRBJ2-5, with no clear D. The sequenced sample was peripheral blood mononuclear cells (PBMCs), obtained at new diagnosis, from a patient treated with antithyroid drugs. The clonotype originates from a woman aged 40 to 50 with Graves disease. DNA for the CDR3: TGTGCCAGCAGTCTATTCACCTCGACGGCAGAGACCCAGTACTTC. It encodes CASSLFTSTAETQYF.